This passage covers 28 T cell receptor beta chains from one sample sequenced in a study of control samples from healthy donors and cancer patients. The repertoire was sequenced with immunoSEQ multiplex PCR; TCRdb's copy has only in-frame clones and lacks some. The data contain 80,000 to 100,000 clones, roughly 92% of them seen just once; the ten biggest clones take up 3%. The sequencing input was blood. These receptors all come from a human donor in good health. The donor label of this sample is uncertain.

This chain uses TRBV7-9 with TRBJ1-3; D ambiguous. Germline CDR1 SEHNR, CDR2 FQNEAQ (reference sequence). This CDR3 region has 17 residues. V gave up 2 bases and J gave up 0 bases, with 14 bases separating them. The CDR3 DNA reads TGTGCCAGCAGCTTAAGGGTAACACTCTCCTCTGGAAACACCATATATTTT. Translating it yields CASSLRVTLSSGNTIYF.

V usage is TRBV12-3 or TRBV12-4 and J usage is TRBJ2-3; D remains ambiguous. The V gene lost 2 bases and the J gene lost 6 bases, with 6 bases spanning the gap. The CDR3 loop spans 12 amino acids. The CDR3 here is CASSLTSDTQYF. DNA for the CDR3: TGTGCCAGCAGTTTAACGAGTGATACGCAGTATTTT.

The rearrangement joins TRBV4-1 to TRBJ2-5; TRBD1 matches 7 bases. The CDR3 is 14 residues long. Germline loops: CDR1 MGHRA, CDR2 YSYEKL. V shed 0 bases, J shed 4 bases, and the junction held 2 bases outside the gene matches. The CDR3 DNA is TGCGCCAGCAGCCAAGAAGGGGGCCCAGAGACCCAGTACTTC. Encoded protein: CASSQEGGPETQYF.

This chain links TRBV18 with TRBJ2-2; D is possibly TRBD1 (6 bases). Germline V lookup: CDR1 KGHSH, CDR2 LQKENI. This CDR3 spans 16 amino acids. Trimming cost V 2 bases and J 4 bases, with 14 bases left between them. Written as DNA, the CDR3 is TGTGCCAGCTCACCAGAACAGGGTAGAATCACCGGGGAGCTGTTTTTT. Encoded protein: CASSPEQGRITGELFF. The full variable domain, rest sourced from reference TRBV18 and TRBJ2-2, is NAGVMQNPRHLVRRRGQEARLRCSPMKGHSHVYWYRQLPEEGLKFMVYLQKENIIDESGMPKERFSAEFPKEGPSILRIQQVVRGDSAAYFCASSPEQGRITGELFFGEGSRLTVL.

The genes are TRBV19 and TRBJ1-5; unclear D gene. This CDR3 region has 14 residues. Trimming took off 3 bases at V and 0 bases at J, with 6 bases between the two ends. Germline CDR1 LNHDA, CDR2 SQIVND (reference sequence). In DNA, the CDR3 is TGTGCCAGTAGTATTGGCTATAGCAATCAGCCCCAGCATTTT. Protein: CASSIGYSNQPQHF. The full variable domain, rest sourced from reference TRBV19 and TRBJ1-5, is DGGITQSPKYLFRKEGQNVTLSCEQNLNHDAMYWYRQDPGQGLRLIYYSQIVNDFQKGDIAEGYSVSREKKESFPLTVTSAQKNPTAFYLCASSIGYSNQPQHFGDGTRLSIL.

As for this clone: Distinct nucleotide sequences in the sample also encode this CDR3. CDR3 nucleotide sequence: TGTGCCAGCAGCTTGGGACAGCCAAACACTGAAGCTTTCTTT. Its translation: CASSLGQPNTEAFF. The chain couples TRBV5-8 to TRBJ1-1; maybe TRBD1 (5 bases). Germline-derived CDR1 and CDR2 are SGHTS and YDEGEE. V was pared by 0 bases and J by 2 bases, with 8 bases between. The CDR3 runs 14 residues.

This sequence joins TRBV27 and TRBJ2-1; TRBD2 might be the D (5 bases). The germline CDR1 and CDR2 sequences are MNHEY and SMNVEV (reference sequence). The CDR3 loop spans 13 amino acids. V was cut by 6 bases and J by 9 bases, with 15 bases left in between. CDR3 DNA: TGTGCCAGCAGACACCTAAGCGGCGGTGAGCAGTTCTTC. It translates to CASRHLSGGEQFF.

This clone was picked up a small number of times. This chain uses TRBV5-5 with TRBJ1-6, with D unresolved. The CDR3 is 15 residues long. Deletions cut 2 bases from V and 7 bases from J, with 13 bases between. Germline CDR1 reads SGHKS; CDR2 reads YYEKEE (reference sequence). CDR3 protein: CASSFDDRSNSPLHF. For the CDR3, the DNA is TGTGCCAGCAGCTTTGACGACCGCTCCAATTCACCCCTCCACTTT.

CDR3 bases: TGTGCCAGCAGCGGGGGGGTGTCCCTACTCTATGGCTACACCTTC. Translation gives CASSGGVSLLYGYTF. The chain is built from TRBV5-6 and TRBJ1-2, with TRBD1 as a possible D gene (5 bases). Trimming removed 4 bases at V and 4 bases at J, with 17 bases between. The length of the CDR3 is 15 residues. Germline values: CDR1 SGHDT, CDR2 YYEEEE.

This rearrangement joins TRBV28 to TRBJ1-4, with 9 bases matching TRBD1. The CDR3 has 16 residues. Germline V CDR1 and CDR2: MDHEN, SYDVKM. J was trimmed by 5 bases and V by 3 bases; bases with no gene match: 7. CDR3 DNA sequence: TGTGCCAGCAGTTTTACAGGGGGCGCGGGGAATGAAAAACTGTTTTTT. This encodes CASSFTGGAGNEKLFF.

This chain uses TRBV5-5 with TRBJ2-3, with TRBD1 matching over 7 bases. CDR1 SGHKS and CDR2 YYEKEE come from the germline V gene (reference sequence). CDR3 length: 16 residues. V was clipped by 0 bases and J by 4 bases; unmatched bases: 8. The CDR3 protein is CASSLGRTGVADTQYF. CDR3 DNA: TGTGCCAGCAGCTTGGGACGTACAGGGGTCGCAGATACGCAGTATTTT.

The CDR3 is CASSSGNTIYF. The CDR3 DNA reads TGTGCCAGCTCATCGGGAAACACCATATATTTT. The V and J genes are TRBV18 and TRBJ1-3; D not certain. Looked up from germline, CDR1 is KGHSH and CDR2 is LQKENI. The CDR3 runs to 11 residues. V dropped 5 bases and J dropped 4 bases, with 3 bases sitting between them.

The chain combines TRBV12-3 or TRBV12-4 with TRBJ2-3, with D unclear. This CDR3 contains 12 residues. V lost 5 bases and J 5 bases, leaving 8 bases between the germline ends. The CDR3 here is CASSPRKDTQYF. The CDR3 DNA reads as TGTGCCAGCAGTCCACGAAAAGATACGCAGTATTTT.

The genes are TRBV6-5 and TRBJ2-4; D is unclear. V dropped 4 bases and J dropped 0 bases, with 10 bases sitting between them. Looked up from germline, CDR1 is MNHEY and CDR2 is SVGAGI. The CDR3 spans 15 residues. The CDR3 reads CASSSSGLAKNIQYF. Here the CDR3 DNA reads TGTGCCAGCAGTTCCTCCGGGTTAGCCAAAAACATTCAGTACTTC.

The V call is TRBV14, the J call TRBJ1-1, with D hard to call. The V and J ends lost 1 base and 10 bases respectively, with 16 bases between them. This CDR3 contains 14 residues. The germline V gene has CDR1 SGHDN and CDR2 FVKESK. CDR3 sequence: CASSQGSLAGRAFF. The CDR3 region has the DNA TGTGCCAGCAGCCAAGGGTCGTTGGCCGGTCGAGCTTTCTTT.

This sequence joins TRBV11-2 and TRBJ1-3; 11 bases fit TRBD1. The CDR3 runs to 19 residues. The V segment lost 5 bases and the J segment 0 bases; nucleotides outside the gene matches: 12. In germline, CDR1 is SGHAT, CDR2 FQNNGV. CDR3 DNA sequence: TGTGCCAGCAGCCACCGGACAGGGGGCGGTTACAGCTCTGGAAACACCATATATTTT. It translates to CASSHRTGGGYSSGNTIYF.

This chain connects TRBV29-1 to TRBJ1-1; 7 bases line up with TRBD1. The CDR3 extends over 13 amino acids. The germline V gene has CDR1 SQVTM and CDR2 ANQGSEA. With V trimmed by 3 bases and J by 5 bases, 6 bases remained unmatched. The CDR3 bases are TGCAGCGTTGACGCAGAGGGGGCAACTGAAGCTTTCTTT. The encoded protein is CSVDAEGATEAFF. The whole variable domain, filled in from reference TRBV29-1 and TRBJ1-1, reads SAVISQKPSRDICQRGTSLTIQCQVDSQVTMMFWYRQQPGQSLTLIATANQGSEATYESGFVIDKFPISRPNLTFSTLTVSNMSPEDSSIYLCSVDAEGATEAFFGQGTRLTVV.

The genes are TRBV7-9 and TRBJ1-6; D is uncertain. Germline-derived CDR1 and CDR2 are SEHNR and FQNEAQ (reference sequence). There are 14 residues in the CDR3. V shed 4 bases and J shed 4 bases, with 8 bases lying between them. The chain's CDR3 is CASSYTDYNSPLHF. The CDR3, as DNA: TGTGCCAGCAGCTACACCGATTATAATTCACCCCTCCACTTT.

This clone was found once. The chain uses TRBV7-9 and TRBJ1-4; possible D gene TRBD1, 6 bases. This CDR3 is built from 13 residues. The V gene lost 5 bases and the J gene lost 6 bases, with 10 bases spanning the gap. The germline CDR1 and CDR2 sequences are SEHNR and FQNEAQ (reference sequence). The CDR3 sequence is CASSPGQDEKLFF. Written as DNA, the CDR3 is TGTGCCAGCAGCCCGGGACAAGATGAAAAACTGTTTTTT.

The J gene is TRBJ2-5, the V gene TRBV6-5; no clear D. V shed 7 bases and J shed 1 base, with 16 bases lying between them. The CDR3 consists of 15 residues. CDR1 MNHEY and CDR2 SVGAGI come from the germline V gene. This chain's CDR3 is CASTRPTGGQETQYF. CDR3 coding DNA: TGTGCCAGCACACGACCGACCGGCGGCCAAGAGACCCAGTACTTC.

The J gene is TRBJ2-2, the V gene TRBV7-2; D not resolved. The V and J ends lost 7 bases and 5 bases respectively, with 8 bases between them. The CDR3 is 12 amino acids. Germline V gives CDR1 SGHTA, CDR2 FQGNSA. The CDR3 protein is CASTSDTGELFF. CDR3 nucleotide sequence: TGTGCCAGCACCAGCGATACCGGGGAGCTGTTTTTT.

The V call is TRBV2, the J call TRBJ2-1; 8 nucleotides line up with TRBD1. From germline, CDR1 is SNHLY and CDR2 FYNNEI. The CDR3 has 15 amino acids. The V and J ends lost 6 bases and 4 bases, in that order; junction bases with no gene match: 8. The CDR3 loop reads CASRTDRGLYNEQFF. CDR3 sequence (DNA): TGTGCCAGCAGAACTGACAGGGGCCTATACAATGAGCAGTTCTTC.

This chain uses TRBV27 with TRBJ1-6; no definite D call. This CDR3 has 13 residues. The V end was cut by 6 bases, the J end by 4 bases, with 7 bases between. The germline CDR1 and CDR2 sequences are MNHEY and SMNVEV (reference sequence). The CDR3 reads CASRPQYNSPLHF. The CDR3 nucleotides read TGTGCCAGCAGGCCCCAGTATAATTCACCCCTCCACTTT.

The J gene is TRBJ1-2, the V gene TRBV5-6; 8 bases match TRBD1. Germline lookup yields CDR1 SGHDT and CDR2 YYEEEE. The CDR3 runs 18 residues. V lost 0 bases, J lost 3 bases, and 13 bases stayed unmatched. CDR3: CASSLEAGRGPGDYGYTF. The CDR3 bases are TGTGCCAGCAGCTTGGAAGCGGGCAGGGGGCCCGGAGACTATGGCTACACCTTC.

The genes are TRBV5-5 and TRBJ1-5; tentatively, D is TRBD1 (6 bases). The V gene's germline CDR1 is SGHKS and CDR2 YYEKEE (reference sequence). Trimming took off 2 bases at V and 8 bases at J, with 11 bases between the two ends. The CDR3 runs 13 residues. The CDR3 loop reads CASSLQGSEPQHF. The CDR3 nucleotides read TGTGCCAGCAGCTTACAGGGAAGCGAGCCCCAGCATTTT.

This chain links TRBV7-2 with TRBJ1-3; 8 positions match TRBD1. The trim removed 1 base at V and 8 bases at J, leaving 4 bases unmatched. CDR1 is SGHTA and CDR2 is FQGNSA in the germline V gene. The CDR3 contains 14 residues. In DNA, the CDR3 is TGTGCCAGCAGCTTAGGGCAGGGGGCGGACACCATATATTTT. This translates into CASSLGQGADTIYF. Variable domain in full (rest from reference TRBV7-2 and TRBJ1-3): GAGVSQSPSNKVTEKGKDVELRCDPISGHTALYWYRQSLGQGLEFLIYFQGNSAPDKSGLPSDRFSAERTGGSVSTLTIQRTQQEDSAVYLCASSLGQGADTIYFGEGSWLTVV.

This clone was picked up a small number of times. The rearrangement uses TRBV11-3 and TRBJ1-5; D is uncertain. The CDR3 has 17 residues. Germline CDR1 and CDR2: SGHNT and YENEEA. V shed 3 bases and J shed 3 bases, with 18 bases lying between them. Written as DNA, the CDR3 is TGTGCCAGCAGCTTTCTCGAGGTCCACGGGGTCAATCAGCCCCAGCATTTT. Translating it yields CASSFLEVHGVNQPQHF.

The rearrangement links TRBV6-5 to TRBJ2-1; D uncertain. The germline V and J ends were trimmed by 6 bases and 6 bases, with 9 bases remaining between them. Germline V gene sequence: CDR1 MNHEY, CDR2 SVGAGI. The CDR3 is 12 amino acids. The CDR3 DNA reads TGTGCCAGCAGGGGTTGGGGCAATGAGCAGTTCTTC. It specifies CASRGWGNEQFF.